The next 30 T cell receptor beta chains were all read from a single sample in a study of a mutant IDH1 vaccine in newly diagnosed glioma. The assay was immunoSEQ multiplex PCR, and TCRdb's table has in-frame clones only and misses some. Altogether roughly 50,000 clones are present, approximately 79% being singletons, with the ten largest covering approximately 6.8%. As for time point: week 35, safety follow-up. Every vaccine dose comprised 300 ug of mutant IDH1 20-mer peptide plus topical imiquimod. No antigens are known for them. The starting material was PBMCs, obtained from a glioma patient whose treatment included an IDH1 peptide vaccine. These receptors were taken from a man aged 40-55 years with glioma.

The chain carries TRBV2 and TRBJ1-6; D is undetermined. V shed 6 bases and J shed 3 bases, with 12 bases lying between them. The CDR3 consists of 15 residues. The germline V gene encodes CDR1 SNHLY and CDR2 FYNNEI. CDR3 loop: CASREDGYYNSPLHF. The CDR3 bases are TGTGCCAGCAGAGAGGACGGTTACTATAATTCACCCCTCCACTTT.

The V and J genes are TRBV7-9 and TRBJ2-7, with D possibly called TRBD1 or TRBD2 (6 bases each). The germline V and J ends were trimmed by 5 bases and 3 bases, with 20 bases remaining between them. In germline, CDR1 is SEHNR, CDR2 FQNEAQ (reference sequence). This CDR3 comprises 16 residues. The CDR3 bases are TGTGCCAGCAGCACTCGTTGGGGGGACAACCACTACGAGCAGTACTTC. Protein sequence: CASSTRWGDNHYEQYF.

The rearrangement joins TRBV10-2 to TRBJ2-5, with 11 nucleotides matching TRBD2. The CDR3 length is 16 residues. Germline V CDR1 and CDR2: WSHSY, SAAADI. V lost 7 bases to trimming and J lost 4 bases; unmatched junction nucleotides: 11. CDR3 sequence (DNA): TGCGCCAGCACCCCCGGTAGCGGGGGGGCGGGAGAGACCCAGTACTTC. Its protein is CASTPGSGGAGETQYF.

This chain joins TRBV2 and TRBJ1-6, with TRBD1 identical over 10 bases. This CDR3 is 19 amino acids long. Germline V gene data show CDR1 as SNHLY and CDR2 as FYNNEI. V lost 4 bases, J lost 0 bases, and 9 bases stayed unmatched. The CDR3 region is CASSGWDRGQSSYNSPLHF. DNA of the CDR3: TGTGCCAGCAGTGGGTGGGACAGGGGACAGAGCTCCTATAATTCACCCCTCCACTTT.

The V call is TRBV7-9, the J call TRBJ1-1; possibly TRBD1 for D (6 bases). This CDR3 is built from 14 residues. V shed 6 bases and J shed 5 bases, with 16 bases lying between them. CDR1 and CDR2 from the germline V gene are SEHNR and FQNEAQ (reference sequence). CDR3 region: CASSSTGHSTEAFF. As DNA, the CDR3 is TGTGCCAGCAGTTCTACAGGGCATTCAACTGAAGCTTTCTTT.

This clone was recorded once. The CDR3 coding sequence is TGTGCCACCAGCAAGGTACCCTATAGCAATCAGCCCCAGCATTTT. This translates into CATSKVPYSNQPQHF. This chain joins TRBV15 and TRBJ1-5; D remains ambiguous. CDR3 size: 15 residues. V was cut by 4 bases and J by 0 bases, with 10 bases left in between. The V gene's germline CDR1 is LNHNV and CDR2 YYDKDF (reference sequence).

The genes are TRBV9 and TRBJ1-2; D call uncertain. This CDR3 has 11 residues. V was trimmed by 4 bases and J by 6 bases, leaving 7 bases between them. Looked up from germline, CDR1 is SGDLS and CDR2 is YYNGEE. CDR3 sequence reads: CASSPEHGYTF. The CDR3 DNA reads as TGTGCCAGCAGCCCCGAGCATGGCTACACCTTC.

V gene TRBV29-1 combines with J gene TRBJ2-1; 8 bases fit TRBD2. Germline V gene sequence: CDR1 SQVTM, CDR2 ANQGSEA. The V and J ends lost 7 bases and 7 bases, in that order; junction bases with no gene match: 9. CDR3 length: 13 amino acids. DNA of the CDR3: TGCAGCGCTCCGGGACTAGAAAGGAATGAGCAGTTCTTC. Protein product: CSAPGLERNEQFF.

This rearrangement joins TRBV4-1 to TRBJ1-4; D uncertain. Germline V lookup: CDR1 MGHRA, CDR2 YSYEKL. CDR3 length equals 12 residues. Trimming stripped 3 bases from V and 10 bases from J, with 9 bases between. The CDR3 DNA is TGCGCCAGCAGCCAGGGTATTAGAAAACTGTTTTTT. Its protein is CASSQGIRKLFF.

The CDR3 is CASSVSGSVYGDTQYF. In nucleotides, the CDR3 is TGTGCCAGCAGCGTTTCGGGGTCTGTTTATGGAGATACGCAGTATTTT. The J gene is TRBJ2-3, the V gene TRBV9; D possibly corresponds to TRBD2 (5 bases). The CDR3 runs to 16 residues. V lost 2 bases and J lost 5, with 18 bases in between. CDR1 and CDR2 from the germline V gene are SGDLS and YYNGEE.

Of note for this clone: At one end, the junction sequence differs from germline, possibly due to a read error. This sequence joins TRBV6-1 and TRBJ2-5; D is unclear. CDR3 length: 10 residues. CDR1 MNHNS and CDR2 SASEGT come from the germline V gene. As DNA, the CDR3 is TGTGCCAGCAGCGAAGAGACCCAGTACTTC. This sequence encodes CASSEETQYF.

The chain joins TRBV5-6 to TRBJ1-2; TRBD1 matches 9 bases. Germline V gene data show CDR1 as SGHDT and CDR2 as YYEEEE. With 3 bases clipped from V and 8 bases from J, the junction kept 20 bases outside the gene matches. The CDR3 length is 18 residues. CDR3 loop: CASSSPRNRGRNIRGYTF. The CDR3 DNA reads TGTGCCAGCAGCTCGCCGAGAAACAGGGGGCGGAACATTCGGGGCTACACCTTC.

The rearrangement joins TRBV6-6 to TRBJ2-1, with 11 bases fitting TRBD2. This CDR3 spans 15 amino acids. Germline assignment: CDR1 MNHNY and CDR2 SVGAGI (reference sequence). The V gene end was trimmed by 8 bases and the J gene end by 5 bases; junction bases not matched to a gene: 8. The CDR3 spells CASSQGTSGNNEQFF. The CDR3 DNA reads as TGTGCCAGCTCTCAAGGGACTAGCGGTAACAATGAGCAGTTCTTC.

The chain combines TRBV7-2 with TRBJ2-1; 7 bases are a match to TRBD1. Germline loops: CDR1 SGHTA, CDR2 FQGNSA. Trimming cost V 5 bases and J 9 bases; bases outside gene matches: 10. The CDR3 length is 14 residues. CDR3 sequence (DNA): TGTGCCAGCAGCCCCGGGACAGCCGGTACTGAGCAGTTCTTC. This codes for CASSPGTAGTEQFF.

The rearrangement uses TRBV4-1 and TRBJ2-5; possibly TRBD2 for D (5 bases). This CDR3 comprises 12 residues. V was pared by 2 bases and J by 9 bases, with 10 bases between. Per germline, CDR1 MGHRA and CDR2 YSYEKL. DNA of the CDR3: TGCGCCAGCAGCCAACCCAACGGGGCCCAGTACTTC. As protein: CASSQPNGAQYF.

V and J are TRBV5-1 and TRBJ1-1; D ambiguous. The CDR3 is 15 amino acids. V lost 6 bases, J lost 2 bases, and 17 bases lay in between. The germline V gene has CDR1 SGHRS and CDR2 YFSETQ. This CDR3 is CASTIDLGLNTEAFF. The CDR3 DNA is TGCGCCAGCACCATAGACCTGGGCCTAAACACTGAAGCTTTCTTT.

This clone has more than one count but fewer than ten. The chain links TRBV4-1 to TRBJ1-2, with D possibly matching TRBD1 (5 bases). Trimming left V 1 base short and J 4 bases short, with 16 bases between. This CDR3 region has 16 residues. Germline CDR1 reads MGHRA; CDR2 reads YSYEKL. The CDR3 protein is CASSQVGASTVYGYTF. The CDR3 DNA is TGCGCCAGCAGCCAAGTTGGGGCCTCAACCGTCTATGGCTACACCTTC.

This chain connects TRBV5-6 to TRBJ1-2; unclear D gene. The V gene lost 0 bases and the J gene lost 1 base, with 7 bases spanning the gap. Germline values: CDR1 SGHDT, CDR2 YYEEEE. This CDR3 is 14 amino acids long. Here the CDR3 reads CASSLEPDNYGYTF. The CDR3 DNA is TGTGCCAGCAGCTTGGAGCCGGATAACTATGGCTACACCTTC.

The chain joins TRBV6-5 to TRBJ2-5, with no clear D. V shed 3 bases and J shed 4 bases, with 12 bases lying between them. Germline V gives CDR1 MNHEY, CDR2 SVGAGI. CDR3 size: 14 residues. CDR3 nucleotide sequence: TGTGCCAGCAGTTATTTCGCGAGTGGAGAGACCCAGTACTTC. Translation gives CASSYFASGETQYF.

V is TRBV25-1 and J is TRBJ1-4; tentative D call: TRBD1 (5 bases). Trimming stripped 6 bases from V and 7 bases from J, with 15 bases between. Per the germline V gene, CDR1 is MGHDK and CDR2 is SYGVNS. This CDR3 is 14 amino acids long. The CDR3 DNA sequence: TGTGCCAGCAGCCCCGGTGGGACGGCTGAAAAACTGTTTTTT. Amino acids: CASSPGGTAEKLFF.

This sequence joins TRBV7-9 and TRBJ1-1, with TRBD1 identical over 9 bases. Germline V gene lookup returns CDR1 SEHNR and CDR2 FQNEAQ (reference sequence). V lost 5 bases to trimming and J lost 6 bases; unmatched junction nucleotides: 10. CDR3 size: 15 residues. CDR3 residues: CASSPSGTGSPEAFF. The CDR3, as DNA: TGTGCCAGCAGCCCGTCCGGGACAGGGAGTCCTGAAGCTTTCTTT.

This clone has only a few counts. At one end, the junction sequence differs from germline, possibly due to a read error. The genes are TRBV7-7 and TRBJ2-3, with 9 bases that match TRBD1. The CDR3 sequence is 16 residues long. Per the germline V gene, CDR1 is SSHAT and CDR2 is FNYEAQ (reference sequence). The CDR3 protein is CASSALGGQGTDTQYF. Written as DNA, the CDR3 is TGTGCTAGCAGCGCCCTTGGGGGACAGGGAACAGATACGCAGTATTTT.

This chain uses TRBV30 with TRBJ2-7; perhaps TRBD2 as D (6 bases). This CDR3 is 13 amino acids long. V dropped 0 bases and J dropped 4 bases, with 10 bases sitting between them. Germline loops: CDR1 GTSNPN, CDR2 SVGIG (reference sequence). CDR3 bases: TGTGCCTGGAGTGTAATGGCGGGGTACGAGCAGTACTTC. Its translation is CAWSVMAGYEQYF.

V and J are TRBV19 and TRBJ1-1, with D tentatively TRBD1 (5 bases). Germline loops: CDR1 LNHDA, CDR2 SQIVND (reference sequence). The CDR3 length is 16 residues. Between the trimmed V and J ends, which lost 3 bases and 4 bases, there was a span of 18 bases. The chain's CDR3 is CASSIPGGGSVTEAFF. In DNA, the CDR3 is TGTGCCAGTAGTATCCCCGGTGGGGGGTCGGTCACTGAAGCTTTCTTT.

V is TRBV5-1 and J is TRBJ1-4; TRBD1 might be the D (6 bases). The CDR3 extends over 13 amino acids. CDR1 is SGHRS, CDR2 YFSETQ, per germline. V shed 5 bases and J shed 8 bases, with 13 bases lying between them. The CDR3 here is CASRQGIWEKLFF. The CDR3 nucleotides are TGCGCCAGCAGGCAGGGGATTTGGGAAAAACTGTTTTTT.

The CDR3 region is CAWSPLPGRINNEQFF. The CDR3 DNA reads TGTGCCTGGAGTCCCCTCCCCGGCCGCATAAACAATGAGCAGTTCTTC. The chain recombines TRBV30 with TRBJ2-1, with no clear D. In germline, CDR1 is GTSNPN, CDR2 SVGIG (reference sequence). This CDR3 has 16 residues. V was trimmed by 2 bases and J by 5 bases, leaving 19 bases between them.

The gene calls are TRBV5-6 and TRBJ1-6, with no clear D. The germline CDR1 and CDR2 sequences are SGHDT and YYEEEE. V lost 4 bases to trimming and J lost 2 bases, with 16 bases between them. The CDR3 length is 17 residues. The chain's CDR3 is CASSRRVQGTYNSPLHF. For the CDR3, the DNA is TGTGCCAGCAGCCGTCGGGTTCAAGGCACCTATAATTCACCCCTCCACTTT.

This clone was detected a few times. V gene TRBV4-1 combines with J gene TRBJ1-2, with 7 nucleotides matching TRBD1. Per the germline V gene, CDR1 is MGHRA and CDR2 is YSYEKL. V gave up 6 bases and J gave up 0 bases; unmatched junction bases: 7. The CDR3 is 15 residues long. The DNA for the CDR3 is TGCGCCAGCAGGGGGACAGTATGGGCTAACTATGGCTACACCTTC. It specifies CASRGTVWANYGYTF.

The chain links TRBV4-2 to TRBJ1-1; D is unresolved. The germline V and J ends were trimmed by 3 bases and 0 bases, with 11 bases remaining between them. There are 15 residues in the CDR3. Germline V lookup: CDR1 LGHNA, CDR2 YNFKEQ. CDR3 region: CASSHGRRMNTEAFF. CDR3 DNA sequence: TGTGCCAGCAGCCACGGGAGGCGGATGAACACTGAAGCTTTCTTT.

This chain connects TRBV13 to TRBJ2-4, with 7 bases identical to TRBD1. V was clipped by 5 bases and J by 1 base; unmatched bases: 5. This CDR3 region has 15 residues. CDR1 and CDR2 (germline): PRHDT, FYEKMQ (reference sequence). The DNA of the CDR3 is TGTGCCAGCAGCCGGACGGACAGGGCCAAAAACATTCAGTACTTC. It encodes CASSRTDRAKNIQYF.